The 25 T cell receptor beta chains presented below share a single source sample, sequenced in a study of T cell repertoires in cytomegalovirus infection. These TCRs' antigens remain unknown. TCRdb ran MiXCR on the reads and lists one entry per CDR3 protein. The sample shows 100,000 or so distinct CDR3 sequences, approximately 45% of them seen only once. The specimen comprised CD8+ T cells from cultured PBMCs, sampled from culture after CMV antigen stimulation. These TCRs come from a human donor in good health (CMV status not recorded). Some clones in this sample may be carry-over from other donors' samples.

Only a few counts were recorded for this clonotype. The chain links TRBV6-5 to TRBJ2-6; 9 positions agree with TRBD1. The ends lost 3 bases at V and 2 bases at J; junction bases unmatched: 2. The CDR3 runs 16 residues. Germline CDR1 MNHEY, CDR2 SVGAGI. The CDR3 loop reads CASSYGDRAGANVLTF. The CDR3 DNA sequence: TGTGCCAGCAGTTATGGGGACAGGGCTGGGGCCAACGTCCTGACTTTC.

The chain employs TRBV5-6 and TRBJ2-1, with a tentative D call TRBD1 (6 bases). The germline gives CDR1 SGHDT, CDR2 YYEEEE. Trimming removed 1 base at V and 8 bases at J, with 25 bases between. The CDR3 runs to 18 residues. The CDR3 here is CASSLSGAGRQARHEQFF. CDR3 DNA: TGTGCCAGCAGCTTGTCGGGTGCGGGTCGACAGGCTAGACATGAGCAGTTCTTC.

This clonotype was seen just once. V gene TRBV9 combines with J gene TRBJ2-7; 11 bases are a match to TRBD2. CDR3 size: 16 residues. The germline CDR1 and CDR2 sequences are SGDLS and YYNGEE. V was clipped by 0 bases and J by 1 base; unmatched bases: 3. The CDR3 bases are TGTGCCAGCAGCGTAGGTAGCGGGGGGGGTTCCTACGAGCAGTACTTC. It specifies CASSVGSGGGSYEQYF.

This clonotype occurred a few times. V gene TRBV2 combines with J gene TRBJ2-2, with 8 bases matching TRBD1. The CDR3 sequence is 14 residues long. V lost 4 bases, J lost 6 bases, and 4 bases stayed unmatched. The germline V gene encodes CDR1 SNHLY and CDR2 FYNNEI. The CDR3 sequence is CASSARTGPGELFF. In nucleotides, the CDR3 is TGTGCCAGCAGTGCTAGGACAGGGCCCGGGGAGCTGTTTTTT.

The chain's CDR3 is CASSLNKGTNTEAFF. CDR3 DNA sequence: TGTGCCAGCAGTTTAAATAAGGGAACGAACACTGAAGCTTTCTTT. This chain joins TRBV27 and TRBJ1-1; D uncertain. Trimming shortened V by 2 bases and J by 1 base, and 11 bases separated the two germline ends. Germline-derived CDR1 and CDR2 are MNHEY and SMNVEV (reference sequence). The CDR3 consists of 15 residues.

This clonotype occurred a few times. V usage is TRBV11-2 and J usage is TRBJ2-3; D is perhaps TRBD1 (6 bases). Germline V gene data show CDR1 as SGHAT and CDR2 as FQNNGV. The CDR3 length is 14 residues. Trimming shortened V by 7 bases and J by 3 bases, and 14 bases separated the two germline ends. This CDR3 is CASISGVVTDTQYF. CDR3 DNA sequence: TGTGCCAGCATTTCAGGGGTCGTGACAGATACGCAGTATTTT.

This clonotype was observed a few times. This CDR3 is CASSAGNTEAFF. CDR3 nucleotide sequence: TGTGCCAGCAGCGCAGGGAACACTGAAGCTTTCTTT. The chain has TRBV13 and TRBJ1-1; D is ambiguous. Between the trimmed V and J ends, which lost 5 bases and 1 base, there was a span of 5 bases. This CDR3 spans 12 amino acids. The germline V gene has CDR1 PRHDT and CDR2 FYEKMQ (reference sequence).

The rearrangement uses TRBV27 and TRBJ2-2, with D unclear. V was shortened by 5 bases and J by 4 bases, with 8 bases between the two germline ends. This CDR3 contains 13 residues. From germline, CDR1 is MNHEY and CDR2 SMNVEV (reference sequence). The CDR3 DNA follows: TGTGCCAGCAGTACATATCCCACCGGGGAGCTGTTTTTT. Residues: CASSTYPTGELFF.

V usage is TRBV2 and J usage is TRBJ2-7; no clear D gene. This CDR3 contains 15 residues. V was cut by 2 bases and J by 2 bases, with 13 bases left in between. From germline, CDR1 is SNHLY and CDR2 FYNNEI. The CDR3 spells CASSEWTGNTYEQYF. The CDR3 nucleotides read TGTGCCAGCAGTGAATGGACCGGCAATACCTACGAGCAGTACTTC.

This chain joins TRBV10-3 and TRBJ2-1; no firm D call. The CDR3 covers 12 residues. V was pared by 5 bases and J by 3 bases, with 5 bases between. From germline, CDR1 is ENHRY and CDR2 SYGVKD. The CDR3 sequence is CAISPGYNEQFF. CDR3 DNA sequence: TGTGCCATCAGTCCGGGCTACAATGAGCAGTTCTTC.

This clonotype was counted a few times. The chain recombines TRBV12-3 or TRBV12-4 with TRBJ2-7; 7 nucleotides agree with TRBD1. The CDR3 sequence is 14 residues long. The V gene end was trimmed by 5 bases and the J gene end by 7 bases; junction bases not matched to a gene: 11. The CDR3 loop reads CASSPTGAVGEQYF. The CDR3, as DNA: TGTGCCAGCAGTCCCACAGGGGCGGTGGGGGAGCAGTACTTC.

The V gene is TRBV7-2, the J gene TRBJ2-1; 12 positions agree with TRBD2. The germline V gene has CDR1 SGHTA and CDR2 FQGNSA. CDR3 size: 15 residues. Trimming at V came to 5 bases and at J to 9 bases, leaving 8 bases not matched to a gene. The CDR3 DNA follows: TGTGCCAGCAGCCCACTAGCGGGGGGCCCCGGTGAGCAGTTCTTC. This gives the protein CASSPLAGGPGEQFF.

The chain joins TRBV6-6 to TRBJ2-7, with 7 nucleotides matching TRBD1. The CDR3 loop spans 15 amino acids. The V gene end was trimmed by 1 base and the J gene end by 5 bases; junction bases not matched to a gene: 8. Germline loops: CDR1 MNHNY, CDR2 SVGAGI (reference sequence). The CDR3, as DNA: TGTGCCAGCAGTTACTTATCACTGGACAGGCACGAGCAGTACTTC. This encodes CASSYLSLDRHEQYF.

The V gene is TRBV9, the J gene TRBJ2-1; 7 bases fit TRBD2. Germline V CDR1 and CDR2: SGDLS, YYNGEE. The trim removed 4 bases at V and 4 bases at J, leaving 11 bases unmatched. This CDR3 is built from 16 residues. DNA for the CDR3: TGTGCCAGCAGCCCCCCAGCGGGGCCCGAATACAATGAGCAGTTCTTC. Protein product: CASSPPAGPEYNEQFF.

This clonotype was counted only a few times. The CDR3 DNA reads TGTGCCAGCAGTGACGTATACGGGGAGCTGTTTTTT. It is translated as CASSDVYGELFF. The rearrangement joins TRBV2 to TRBJ2-2, with D unresolved. V lost 3 bases and J 7 bases, leaving 6 bases between the germline ends. The CDR3 consists of 12 residues. Germline lookup yields CDR1 SNHLY and CDR2 FYNNEI.

This clonotype was observed a single time. The rearrangement uses TRBV27 and TRBJ2-5; D might be TRBD1 or TRBD2, each matching 5 bases. This CDR3 has 15 amino acids. Germline CDR1 reads MNHEY; CDR2 reads SMNVEV (reference sequence). V lost 3 bases, J lost 5 bases, and 16 bases lay in between. CDR3: CASSLGVGERETQYF. The CDR3 DNA is TGTGCCAGCAGTTTGGGAGTGGGGGAGAGGGAGACCCAGTACTTC.

The chain couples TRBV2 to TRBJ1-1; TRBD1 is a possible D gene (6 bases). Per the germline V gene, CDR1 is SNHLY and CDR2 is FYNNEI. The CDR3 spans 14 residues. The ends were cut back, 6 bases at V and 2 bases at J, with 13 bases in the middle. CDR3 sequence reads: CASRVDRINTEAFF. In nucleotides, the CDR3 is TGTGCCAGCAGAGTGGACAGAATTAACACTGAAGCTTTCTTT. The full variable domain, rest sourced from reference TRBV2 and TRBJ1-1, is EPEVTQTPSHQVTQMGQEVILRCVPISNHLYFYWYRQILGQKVEFLVSFYNNEISEKSEIFDDQFSVERPDGSNFTLKIRSTKLEDSAMYFCASRVDRINTEAFFGQGTRLTVV.

This chain uses TRBV11-2 with TRBJ1-1, with TRBD1 as a possible D gene (5 bases). Trimming stripped 0 bases from V and 1 base from J, with 9 bases between. CDR3 length: 15 residues. Germline V CDR1 and CDR2: SGHAT, FQNNGV. The CDR3 here is CASSLDPGTNTEAFF. The CDR3 nucleotides are TGTGCCAGCAGCTTAGATCCAGGGACGAACACTGAAGCTTTCTTT.

This clonotype occurred a few times. The chain links TRBV7-9 to TRBJ2-4; 15 bases line up with TRBD2. Germline V CDR1 and CDR2: SEHNR, FQNEAQ (reference sequence). The CDR3 covers 21 residues. Germline trimming cut 5 bases from V and 1 base from J; bases unmatched to any gene: 15. CDR3 bases: TGTGCCAGCAGCCCCCCGGGACTAGCGGGGGGAGGAGTTTTCGCCAAAAACATTCAGTACTTC. Translating gives CASSPPGLAGGGVFAKNIQYF.

J is TRBJ2-1 and V is TRBV28; D may be TRBD1 (5 bases). V was trimmed by 2 bases and J by 6 bases, leaving 20 bases between them. The V gene's germline CDR1 is MDHEN and CDR2 SYDVKM. The CDR3 extends over 17 amino acids. The CDR3 is CASSLGIQQEQGNEQFF. The DNA of the CDR3 is TGTGCCAGCAGTTTAGGGATCCAACAGGAACAAGGCAATGAGCAGTTCTTC.

This clonotype was counted a few times. The chain joins TRBV6-5 to TRBJ1-2, with D hard to call. Trimming took 3 bases from V and 0 from J, leaving 8 bases between them. CDR3 length equals 14 residues. Germline V gene sequence: CDR1 MNHEY, CDR2 SVGAGI. The CDR3 DNA is TGTGCCAGCAGTTATAACGGAGCTAACTATGGCTACACCTTC. Protein sequence: CASSYNGANYGYTF.

V usage is TRBV2 and J usage is TRBJ2-1; 7 nucleotides align to TRBD1. Germline CDR1 SNHLY, CDR2 FYNNEI. This CDR3 contains 15 residues. Germline trimming cut 6 bases from V and 5 bases from J; bases unmatched to any gene: 10. As DNA, the CDR3 is TGTGCCAGCAGGACAGGGATTGGATTAAACAATGAGCAGTTCTTC. Protein: CASRTGIGLNNEQFF. The whole variable domain, remainder taken from reference TRBV2 and TRBJ2-1, is EPEVTQTPSHQVTQMGQEVILRCVPISNHLYFYWYRQILGQKVEFLVSFYNNEISEKSEIFDDQFSVERPDGSNFTLKIRSTKLEDSAMYFCASRTGIGLNNEQFFGPGTRLTVL.

This clonotype was counted between two and nine times. V usage is TRBV27 and J usage is TRBJ1-6, with TRBD1 matching 7 bases. Germline values: CDR1 MNHEY, CDR2 SMNVEV (reference sequence). CDR3 size: 14 residues. V was clipped by 5 bases and J by 9 bases; unmatched bases: 7. In DNA, the CDR3 is TGTGCCAGCAGTACCGACAGGGTCTCTTCACCCCTCCACTTT. As protein: CASSTDRVSSPLHF.

This clonotype has more than one count but fewer than ten. The CDR3 DNA follows: TGTGCCAGCAGTGAATCGGAGGCAGCCGCCTACGAGCAGTACTTC. This translates into CASSESEAAAYEQYF. The chain uses TRBV6-1 and TRBJ2-7; D perhaps matches TRBD2 (5 bases). CDR1 is MNHNS, CDR2 SASEGT, per germline. V was pared by 2 bases and J by 2 bases, with 13 bases between. CDR3 length: 15 residues.

The chain recombines TRBV5-1 with TRBJ2-7, with TRBD1 matching 7 bases. V trimming: 0 bases; J trimming: 1 base; junction bases outside the gene matches: 1. The CDR3 runs to 14 residues. Germline values: CDR1 SGHRS, CDR2 YFSETQ. The CDR3 DNA follows: TGCGCCAGCAGCTTGGTGACAGGGTCCTACGAGCAGTACTTC. Encoded protein: CASSLVTGSYEQYF.